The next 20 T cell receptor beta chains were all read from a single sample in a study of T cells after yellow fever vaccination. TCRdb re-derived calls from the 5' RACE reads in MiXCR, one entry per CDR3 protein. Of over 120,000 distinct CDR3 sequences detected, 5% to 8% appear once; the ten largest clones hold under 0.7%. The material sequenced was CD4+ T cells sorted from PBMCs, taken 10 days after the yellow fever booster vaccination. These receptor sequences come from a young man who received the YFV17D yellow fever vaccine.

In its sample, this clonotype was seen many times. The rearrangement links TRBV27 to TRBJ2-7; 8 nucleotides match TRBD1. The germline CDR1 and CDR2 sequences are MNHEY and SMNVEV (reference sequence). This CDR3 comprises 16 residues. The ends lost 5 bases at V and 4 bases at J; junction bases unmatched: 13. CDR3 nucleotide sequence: TGTGCCAGCAGTCCCCTCTCGGGACAGGTTGTATACGAGCAGTACTTC. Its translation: CASSPLSGQVVYEQYF.

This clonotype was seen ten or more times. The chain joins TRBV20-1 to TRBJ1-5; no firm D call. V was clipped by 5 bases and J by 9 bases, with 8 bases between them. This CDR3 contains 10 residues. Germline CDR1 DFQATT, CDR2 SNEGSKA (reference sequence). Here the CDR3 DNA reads TGCAGTGCTGGAGGGCCGCCCCAGCATTTT. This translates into CSAGGPPQHF.

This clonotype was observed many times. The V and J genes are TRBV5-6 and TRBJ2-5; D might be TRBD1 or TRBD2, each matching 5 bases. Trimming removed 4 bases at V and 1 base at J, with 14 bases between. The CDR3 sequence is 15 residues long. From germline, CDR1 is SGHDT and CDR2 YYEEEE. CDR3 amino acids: CASSRSPGTQETQYF. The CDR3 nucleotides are TGTGCCAGCAGCCGATCGCCGGGGACCCAAGAGACCCAGTACTTC.

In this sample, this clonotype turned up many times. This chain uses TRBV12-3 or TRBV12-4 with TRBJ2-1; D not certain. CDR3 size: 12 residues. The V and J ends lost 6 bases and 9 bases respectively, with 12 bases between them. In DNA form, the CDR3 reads TGTGCCAGCAGCCCCAAGAACGCTGAGCAGTTCTTC. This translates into CASSPKNAEQFF.

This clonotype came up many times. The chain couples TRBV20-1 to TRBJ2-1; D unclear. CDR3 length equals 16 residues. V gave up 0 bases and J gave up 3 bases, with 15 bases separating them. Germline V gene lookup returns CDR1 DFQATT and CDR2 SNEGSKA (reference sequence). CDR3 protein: CSARDGNPQIYNEQFF. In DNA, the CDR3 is TGCAGTGCTAGAGATGGCAACCCTCAGATCTACAATGAGCAGTTCTTC.

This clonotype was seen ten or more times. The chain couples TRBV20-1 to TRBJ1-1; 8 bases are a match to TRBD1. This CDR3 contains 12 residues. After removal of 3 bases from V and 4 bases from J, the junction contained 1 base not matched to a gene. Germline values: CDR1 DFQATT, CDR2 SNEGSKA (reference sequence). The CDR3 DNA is TGCAGTGCTAGTACAGGGGGCACTGAAGCTTTCTTT. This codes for CSASTGGTEAFF.

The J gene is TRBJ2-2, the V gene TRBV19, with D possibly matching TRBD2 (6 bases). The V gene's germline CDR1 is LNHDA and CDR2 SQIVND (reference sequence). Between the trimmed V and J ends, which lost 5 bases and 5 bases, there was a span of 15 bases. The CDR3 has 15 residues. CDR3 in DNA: TGTGCCAGTAGTCCTTCCGGGGGAGTAACCGGGGAGCTGTTTTTT. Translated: CASSPSGGVTGELFF.

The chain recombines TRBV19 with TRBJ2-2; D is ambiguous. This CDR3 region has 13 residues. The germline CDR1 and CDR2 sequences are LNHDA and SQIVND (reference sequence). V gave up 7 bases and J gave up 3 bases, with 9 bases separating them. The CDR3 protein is CASTPGHTGELFF. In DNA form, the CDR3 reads TGTGCCAGTACTCCGGGCCACACCGGGGAGCTGTTTTTT.

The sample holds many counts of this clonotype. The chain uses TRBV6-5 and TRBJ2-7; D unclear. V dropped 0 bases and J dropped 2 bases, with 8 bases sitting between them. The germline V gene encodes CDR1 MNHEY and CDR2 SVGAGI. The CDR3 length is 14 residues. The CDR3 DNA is TGTGCCAGCAGTTACTCCCAGCCGACCTACGAGCAGTACTTC. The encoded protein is CASSYSQPTYEQYF.

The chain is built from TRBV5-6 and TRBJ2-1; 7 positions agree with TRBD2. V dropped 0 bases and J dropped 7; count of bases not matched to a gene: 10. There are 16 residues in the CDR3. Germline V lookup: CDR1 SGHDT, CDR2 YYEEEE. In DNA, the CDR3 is TGTGCCAGCAGCTTGGAGGGCGGGAGTAGTTTTAATGAGCAGTTCTTC. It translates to CASSLEGGSSFNEQFF.

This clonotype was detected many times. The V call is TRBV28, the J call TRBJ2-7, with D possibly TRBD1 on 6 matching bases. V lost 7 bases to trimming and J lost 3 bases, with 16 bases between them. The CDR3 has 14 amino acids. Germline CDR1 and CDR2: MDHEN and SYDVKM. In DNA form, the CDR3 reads TGTGCCAGCAACGTGCAGGGGAGTAGCTACGAGCAGTACTTC. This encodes CASNVQGSSYEQYF.

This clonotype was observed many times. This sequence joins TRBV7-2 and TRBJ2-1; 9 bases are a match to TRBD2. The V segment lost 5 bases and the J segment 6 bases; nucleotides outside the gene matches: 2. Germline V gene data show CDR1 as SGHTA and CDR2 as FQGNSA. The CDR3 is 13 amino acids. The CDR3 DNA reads TGTGCCAGCAGCATGGGACTAGCCAATGAGCAGTTCTTC. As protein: CASSMGLANEQFF. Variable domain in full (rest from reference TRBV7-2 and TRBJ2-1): GAGVSQSPSNKVTEKGKDVELRCDPISGHTALYWYRQSLGQGLEFLIYFQGNSAPDKSGLPSDRFSAERTGGSVSTLTIQRTQQEDSAVYLCASSMGLANEQFFGPGTRLTVL.

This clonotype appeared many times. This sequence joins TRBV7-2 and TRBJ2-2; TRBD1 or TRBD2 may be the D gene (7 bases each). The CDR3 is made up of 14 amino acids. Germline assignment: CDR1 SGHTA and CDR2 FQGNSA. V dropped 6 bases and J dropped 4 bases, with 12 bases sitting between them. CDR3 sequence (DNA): TGTGCCAGCAGAAGCGGGACAGCCACCGGGGAGCTGTTTTTT. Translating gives CASRSGTATGELFF.

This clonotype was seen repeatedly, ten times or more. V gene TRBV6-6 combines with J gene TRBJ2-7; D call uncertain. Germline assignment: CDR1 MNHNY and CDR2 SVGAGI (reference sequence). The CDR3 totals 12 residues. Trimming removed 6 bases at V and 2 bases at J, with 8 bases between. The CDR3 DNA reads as TGTGCCAGCAGGTCGGGCACCTACGAGCAGTACTTC. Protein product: CASRSGTYEQYF.

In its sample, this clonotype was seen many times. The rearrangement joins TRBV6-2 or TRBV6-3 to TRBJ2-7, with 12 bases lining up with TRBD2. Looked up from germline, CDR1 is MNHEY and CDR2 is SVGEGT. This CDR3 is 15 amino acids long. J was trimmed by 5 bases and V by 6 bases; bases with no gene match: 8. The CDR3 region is CASRKSGLAGHEQYF. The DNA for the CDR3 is TGTGCCAGCAGAAAATCGGGACTAGCGGGCCACGAGCAGTACTTC.

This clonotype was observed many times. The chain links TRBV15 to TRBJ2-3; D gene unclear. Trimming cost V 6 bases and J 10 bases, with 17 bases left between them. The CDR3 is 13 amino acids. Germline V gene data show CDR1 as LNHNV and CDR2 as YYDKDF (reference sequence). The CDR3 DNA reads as TGTGCCACCAGTCCTTCGGCCAGAAGAGCGCAGTATTTT. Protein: CATSPSARRAQYF.

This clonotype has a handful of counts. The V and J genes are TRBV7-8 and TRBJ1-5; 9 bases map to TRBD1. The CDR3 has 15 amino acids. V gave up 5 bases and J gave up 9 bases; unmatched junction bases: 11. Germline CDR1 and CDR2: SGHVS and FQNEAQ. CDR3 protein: CASSLLTGGGWPQHF. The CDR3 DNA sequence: TGTGCCAGCAGCCTATTGACAGGGGGTGGATGGCCCCAGCATTTT.

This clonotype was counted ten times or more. CDR3 protein: CASSLRIWDTEAFF. The CDR3 nucleotides are TGTGCCAGCAGCTTACGAATTTGGGACACTGAAGCTTTCTTT. The J gene is TRBJ1-1, the V gene TRBV11-2; D remains ambiguous. V was shortened by 2 bases and J by 3 bases, with 10 bases between the two germline ends. The CDR3 loop spans 14 amino acids. Germline V gene data show CDR1 as SGHAT and CDR2 as FQNNGV.

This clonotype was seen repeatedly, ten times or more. CDR3 sequence reads: CASSPLLSYEQYF. CDR3 coding DNA: TGTGCCAGCTCTCCTCTCTTATCCTACGAGCAGTACTTC. The chain links TRBV18 to TRBJ2-7; D gene uncertain. The CDR3 has 13 residues. V was cut by 6 bases and J by 1 base, with 10 bases left in between. Germline CDR1 is KGHSH and CDR2 is LQKENI.

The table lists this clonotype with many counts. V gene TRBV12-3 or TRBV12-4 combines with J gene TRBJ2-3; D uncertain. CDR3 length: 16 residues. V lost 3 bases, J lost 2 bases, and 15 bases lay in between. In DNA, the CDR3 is TGTGCCAGCAGTTTCGGGCCAGGAGATTCCACAGATACGCAGTATTTT. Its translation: CASSFGPGDSTDTQYF.